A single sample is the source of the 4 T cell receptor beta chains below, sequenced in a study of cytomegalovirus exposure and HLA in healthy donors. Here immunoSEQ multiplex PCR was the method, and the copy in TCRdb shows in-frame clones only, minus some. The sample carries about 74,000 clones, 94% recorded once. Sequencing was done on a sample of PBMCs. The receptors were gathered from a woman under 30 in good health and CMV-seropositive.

As DNA, the CDR3 is TGTGCCTGGAGAAGTCAGGGGCTTGGGCAGTACTTC. Translating it yields CAWRSQGLGQYF. The chain employs TRBV30 and TRBJ2-7; perhaps TRBD1 as D (6 bases). This CDR3 has 12 residues. Trimming stripped 3 bases from V and 9 bases from J, with 15 bases between. CDR1 and CDR2 from the germline V gene are GTSNPN and SVGIG (reference sequence).

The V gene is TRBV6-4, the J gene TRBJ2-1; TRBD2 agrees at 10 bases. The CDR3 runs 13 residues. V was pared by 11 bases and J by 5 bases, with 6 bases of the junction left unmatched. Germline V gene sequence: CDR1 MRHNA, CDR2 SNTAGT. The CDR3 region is CASGLAPNNEQFF. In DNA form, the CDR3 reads TGTGCCTCGGGACTAGCGCCTAACAATGAGCAGTTCTTC.

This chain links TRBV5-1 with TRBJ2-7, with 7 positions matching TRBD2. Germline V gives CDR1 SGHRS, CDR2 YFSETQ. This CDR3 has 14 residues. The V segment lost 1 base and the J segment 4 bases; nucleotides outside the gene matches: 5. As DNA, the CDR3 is TGCGCCAGCAGCTTGACCAGCGGGAATTACGAGCAGTACTTC. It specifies CASSLTSGNYEQYF.

The CDR3 is CASSKTVRLVNTEAFF. The CDR3 DNA is TGTGCCAGCAGCAAGACAGTACGACTTGTTAACACTGAAGCTTTCTTT. The rearrangement links TRBV11-2 to TRBJ1-1; a possible D gene is TRBD1 (5 bases). The V end lost 5 bases, the J end lost 2 bases, and 18 bases lay between the germline ends. Germline V lookup: CDR1 SGHAT, CDR2 FQNNGV. The CDR3 extends over 16 amino acids.